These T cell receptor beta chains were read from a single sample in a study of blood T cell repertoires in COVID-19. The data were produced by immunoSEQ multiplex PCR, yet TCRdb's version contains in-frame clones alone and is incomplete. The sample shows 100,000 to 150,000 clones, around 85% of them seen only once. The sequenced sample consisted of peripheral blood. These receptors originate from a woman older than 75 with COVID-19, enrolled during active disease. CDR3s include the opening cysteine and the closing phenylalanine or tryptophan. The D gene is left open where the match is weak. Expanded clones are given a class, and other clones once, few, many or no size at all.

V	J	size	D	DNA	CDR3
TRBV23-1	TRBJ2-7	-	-	TGCGCCAGCGCTCGACTCATTAGCCTCCAGGGCGAGCAGTACTTC	CASARLISLQGEQYF
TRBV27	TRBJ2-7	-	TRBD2	TGTGCCAGCAGTTTGCGGGAGGGCCTCTACGAGCAGTACTTC	CASSLREGLYEQYF
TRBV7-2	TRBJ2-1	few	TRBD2	TGTGCCAGCAGCGCCCCCCTCCGGACTAGCGGCCCGTCCTACAATGAGCAGTTCTTC	CASSAPLRTSGPSYNEQFF
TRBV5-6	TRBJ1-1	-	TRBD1	TGTGCCAGCAGCGACCGGACAGGGGAGACTGAAGCTTTCTTT	CASSDRTGETEAFF
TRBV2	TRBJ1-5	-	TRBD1	TGTGCCAGCAAAGACAGGGGGTTGGATCAGCCCCAGCATTTT	CASKDRGLDQPQHF
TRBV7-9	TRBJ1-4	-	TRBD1	TGTGCCAGCAGCCTACCTACAGGGGTGGCTAATGAAAAACTGTTTTTT	CASSLPTGVANEKLFF
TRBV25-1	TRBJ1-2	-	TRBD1	TGTGCCAGCAGTAAAATGGCAGGGGGCGGCTATGGCTACACCTTC	CASSKMAGGGYGYTF
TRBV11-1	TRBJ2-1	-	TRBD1	TGTGCCAGCAGCTGGGACAGGGTCACCTACAATGAGCAGTTCTTC	CASSWDRVTYNEQFF
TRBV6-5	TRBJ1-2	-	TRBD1	TGTGCCAGCAGTTACTCCGGGACAGGGGGCCTTTTTGGCTACACCTTC	CASSYSGTGGLFGYTF
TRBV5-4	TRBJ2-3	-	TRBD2	TGTGCCAGCAGCCCGGGGTCTAGCGGGACTAGCACAGATACGCAGTATTTT	CASSPGSSGTSTDTQYF
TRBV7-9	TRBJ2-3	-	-	TGTGCCAGCAGCTTGCAGCGACAGCCGCGGAGCACAGATACGCAGTATTTT	CASSLQRQPRSTDTQYF
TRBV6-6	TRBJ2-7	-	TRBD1	TGTGCCAGCAGTACTTGGGACAGGCCCTACGAGCAGTACTTC	CASSTWDRPYEQYF
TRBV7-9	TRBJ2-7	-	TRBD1	TGTGCCAGCAGCGACGGGACAGGGTATTACGAGCAGTACTTC	CASSDGTGYYEQYF
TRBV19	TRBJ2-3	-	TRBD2	TGTGCCAGTAGTACCCTAGCGGGAGGGCAAGATACGCAGTATTTT	CASSTLAGGQDTQYF
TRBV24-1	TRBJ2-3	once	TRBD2	TGTGCCACCAGTGAGGGCGGGAGAACAGATACGCAGTATTTT	CATSEGGRTDTQYF
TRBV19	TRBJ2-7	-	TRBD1	TGTGCCAGTAGTCACGGGACAGGGGGCTTTTACGAGCAGTACTTC	CASSHGTGGFYEQYF
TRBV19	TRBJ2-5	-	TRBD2	TGTGCCAGTAATAGCGGGAGGGCCGGTAGCGAGACCCAGTACTTC	CASNSGRAGSETQYF
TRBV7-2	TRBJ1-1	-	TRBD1	TGTGCCAGCAGCCCTAACAGGGGCATGAACACTGAAGCTTTCTTT	CASSPNRGMNTEAFF
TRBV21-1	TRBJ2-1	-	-	TGTGCCAGCAGCAGGAAAATGTATGGGGGAGGCCCCTACAATGAGCAGTTCTTC	CASSRKMYGGGPYNEQFF
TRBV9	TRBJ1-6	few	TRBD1	TGTGCCAGCAGCGCACTGATTGACAGGGAATCACCCCTCCACTTT	CASSALIDRESPLHF
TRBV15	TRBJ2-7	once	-	TGTGCCACCAGCAGAACCAGGGGATCCCAAGACGAGCAGTACTTC	CATSRTRGSQDEQYF
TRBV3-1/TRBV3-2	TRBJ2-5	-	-	TGTGCCAGCAGCCAATTTGCCAGCGAGGGGGCCCAGTACTTC	CASSQFASEGAQYF
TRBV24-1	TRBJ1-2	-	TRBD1	TGTGCCACCAGTGACACCGGGACAGGGGACTATGGCTACACCTTC	CATSDTGTGDYGYTF
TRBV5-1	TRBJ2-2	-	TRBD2	TGCGCCAGCAGCTTTGTCCGGGGGGACGGGGAGCTGTTTTTT	CASSFVRGDGELFF
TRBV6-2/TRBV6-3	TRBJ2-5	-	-	TGTGCCAGCAGTTACGGGGACTCACCCACACGGACCCAGTACTTC	CASSYGDSPTRTQYF
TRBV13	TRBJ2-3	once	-	TGTGCCAGCAGCTTAGGAGCGGGCCCTAGCACAGATACGCAGTATTTT	CASSLGAGPSTDTQYF
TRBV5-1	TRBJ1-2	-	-	TGCGCCAGCAGCCCCGACAACAACTATGGCTACACCTTC	CASSPDNNYGYTF
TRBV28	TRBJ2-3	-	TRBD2	TGTGCCAGCAGTTATGGAGCGGGAGGATGGCAAGATACGCAGTATTTT	CASSYGAGGWQDTQYF
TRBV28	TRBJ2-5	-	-	TGTGCCAGCAGTACCGGGACTGCCGGGGGTGAGACCCAGTACTTC	CASSTGTAGGETQYF
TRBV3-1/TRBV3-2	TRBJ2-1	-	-	TGTGCCAGCAGCCAAGATTGGCGGGAATGGGACAATGAGCAGTTCTTC	CASSQDWREWDNEQFF
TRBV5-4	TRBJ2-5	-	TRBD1	TGTGCCAGCAGCCCCTATTCCCGGACAGGAGAAGAGACCCAGTACTTC	CASSPYSRTGEETQYF
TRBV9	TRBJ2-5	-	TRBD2	TGTGCCAGCAGCGTAGAGGCTAGCGGGAGGGTAGAGACCCAGTACTTC	CASSVEASGRVETQYF
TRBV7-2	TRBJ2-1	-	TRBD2	TGTGCCAGCAGCTTAGACGGGAGGGCCCGGTGGTTGAGTATCTATGAGCAGTTCTTC	CASSLDGRARWLSIYEQFF
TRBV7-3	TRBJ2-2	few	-	TGTGCCAGCAGCTTAAACCAGGGGGAGCTGTTTTTT	CASSLNQGELFF
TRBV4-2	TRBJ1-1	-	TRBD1	TGTGCCAGCAGTCCCGGGACAGGGTCTAGCACTGAAGCTTTCTTT	CASSPGTGSSTEAFF
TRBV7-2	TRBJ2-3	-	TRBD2	TGTGCCAGCAGCTTAGAACCCCTAGCGGGGATCACAGATACGCAGTATTTT	CASSLEPLAGITDTQYF
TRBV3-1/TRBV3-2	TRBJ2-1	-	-	TGTGCCAGCAGCCAACCAGACAATGAGCAGTTCTTC	CASSQPDNEQFF
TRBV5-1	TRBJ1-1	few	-	TGCGCCAGCAGCTCGGCCCAGGGACTCGAGAACACTGAAGCTTTCTTT	CASSSAQGLENTEAFF
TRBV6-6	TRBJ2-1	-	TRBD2	TGTGCCAGCAGACCTAGCGGTTACTCCTACAATGAGCAGTTCTTC	CASRPSGYSYNEQFF
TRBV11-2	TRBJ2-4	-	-	TGTGCCAGCAGCTTACGTCCGCTAGATCCCAAAAACATTCAGTACTTC	CASSLRPLDPKNIQYF
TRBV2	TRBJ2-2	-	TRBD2	TGTGCCAGCAGGGAGCGGGAGACGAACACCGGGGAGCTGTTTTTT	CASRERETNTGELFF
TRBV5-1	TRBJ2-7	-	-	TGCGCCAGCAGAAAGGAGCCTTCGACTCCCGCGTTAGAGCAGTACTTC	CASRKEPSTPALEQYF
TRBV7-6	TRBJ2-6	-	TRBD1	TGTGCCAGCAGCTTAGAGGGGGCTACCTACTCTGGGGCCAACGTCCTGACTTTC	CASSLEGATYSGANVLTF
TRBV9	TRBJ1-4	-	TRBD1	TGTGCCAGCAGCGTATCTGCAGGGGGCGAAAAACTGTTTTTT	CASSVSAGGEKLFF